A single sample is the source of the 18 T cell receptor beta chains below, sequenced in a study of shared clonotypes between healthy human individuals (dated by TCRdb to 2018 to 2020). Libraries were constructed by the immunoSEQ multiplex PCR assay. TCRdb's version of the immuneACCESS table is confined to in-frame rearrangements and falls short of the full clone set. An unresolved V gene accounts for under half of the shortfall where checked; the remainder is of unknown origin. This sample has approximately 320,000 clones in its table, and approximately 74% of those were observed once. The ten biggest clones cover over 9% of the sample. The source material was memory CD4+ T cells sorted from blood. According to the study, the label for this sample's cell subset or site signals: CD45RA-negative fraction. These receptors came from a man aged 25-45 years in good health.

V and J are TRBV6-5 and TRBJ2-2, with D hard to call. This CDR3 comprises 12 residues. CDR1 MNHEY and CDR2 SVGAGI come from the germline V gene. V was cut by 7 bases and J by 4 bases, with 7 bases left in between. The CDR3 DNA sequence: TGTGCCAGCAACCGAGGCACCGGGGAGCTGTTTTTT. Translation: CASNRGTGELFF.

The rearrangement uses TRBV19 and TRBJ2-3, with TRBD1 identical over 8 bases. CDR1 and CDR2 (germline): LNHDA, SQIVND (reference sequence). The CDR3 totals 14 residues. V trimming: 4 bases; J trimming: 6 bases; junction bases outside the gene matches: 6. The CDR3 DNA follows: TGTGCCAGTAGTACGACAGGGGTCGGCGATACGCAGTATTTT. Translating it yields CASSTTGVGDTQYF.

The gene calls are TRBV19 and TRBJ1-1; D not resolved. Trimming cost V 6 bases and J 0 bases, with 5 bases left between them. This CDR3 contains 12 residues. Germline CDR1 LNHDA, CDR2 SQIVND (reference sequence). CDR3 residues: CASSLMNTEAFF. CDR3 DNA: TGTGCCAGTAGCCTCATGAACACTGAAGCTTTCTTT.

This chain's CDR3 is CASSGAGPSRYEQYF. The CDR3 DNA is TGTGCCAGCAGTGGGGCAGGACCGTCCCGCTACGAGCAGTACTTC. J is TRBJ2-7 and V is TRBV6-1; no clear D. Germline CDR1 and CDR2: MNHNS and SASEGT. This CDR3 spans 15 amino acids. V was trimmed by 4 bases and J by 3 bases, leaving 16 bases between them.

The count of this clone is one. The chain recombines TRBV11-2 with TRBJ2-7; D gene unclear. CDR1 is SGHAT and CDR2 is FQNNGV in the germline V gene. V dropped 0 bases and J dropped 0 bases, with 15 bases sitting between them. The CDR3 has 17 amino acids. The CDR3 loop reads CASSLDSLAPSSYEQYF. As DNA, the CDR3 is TGTGCCAGCAGCTTAGATTCCCTTGCGCCCAGCTCCTACGAGCAGTACTTC.

The CDR3 region has the DNA TGTGCCACCAGCAGAGATTTTGCCACCGGGGAGCTGTTTTTT. Its protein is CATSRDFATGELFF. The chain couples TRBV15 to TRBJ2-2; the D is unclear. This CDR3 contains 14 residues. Germline CDR1 LNHNV, CDR2 YYDKDF (reference sequence). Trimming took off 0 bases at V and 4 bases at J, with 6 bases between the two ends.

The V call is TRBV27, the J call TRBJ2-3; D gene ambiguous. Per the germline V gene, CDR1 is MNHEY and CDR2 is SMNVEV (reference sequence). The CDR3 spans 14 residues. Trimming left V 2 bases short and J 2 bases short, with 8 bases between. As DNA, the CDR3 is TGTGCCAGCAGTTTACACAGAAACACAGATACGCAGTATTTT. Translating gives CASSLHRNTDTQYF.

This clone was counted a few times. The V and J genes are TRBV19 and TRBJ1-2; 9 nucleotides match TRBD1. Losses at the gene ends were 6 bases for V and 3 bases for J; bases not matched to a gene: 11. CDR3 size: 16 residues. Germline lookup yields CDR1 LNHDA and CDR2 SQIVND (reference sequence). The CDR3 here is CASSKLGGQGHYGYTF. DNA for the CDR3: TGTGCCAGTAGCAAACTCGGCGGACAGGGGCACTATGGCTACACCTTC.

This clone was observed a single time. J is TRBJ2-1 and V is TRBV5-6; D perhaps matches TRBD1 (5 bases). CDR1 is SGHDT and CDR2 is YYEEEE in the germline V gene. V was pared by 3 bases and J by 8 bases, with 21 bases between. This CDR3 spans 16 amino acids. The CDR3: CASSSGLLQGFYEQFF. The CDR3 DNA reads TGTGCCAGCAGCTCCGGTCTGTTGCAGGGTTTCTATGAGCAGTTCTTC. The whole variable domain, filled in from reference TRBV5-6 and TRBJ2-1, reads DAGVTQSPTHLIKTRGQQVTLRCSPKSGHDTVSWYQQALGQGPQFIFQYYEEEERQRGNFPDRFSGHQFPNYSSELNVNALLLGDSALYLCASSSGLLQGFYEQFFGPGTRLTVL.

The chain joins TRBV25-1 to TRBJ2-6, with D possibly being TRBD2 (6 bases). From germline, CDR1 is MGHDK and CDR2 SYGVNS. The CDR3 extends over 17 amino acids. V lost 3 bases and J lost 1, with 13 bases in between. In DNA form, the CDR3 reads TGTGCCAGCAGTGATCCGGGCGGGGAGTCTGGGGCCAACGTCCTGACTTTC. Encoded protein: CASSDPGGESGANVLTF.

The genes are TRBV29-1 and TRBJ1-5; TRBD1 agrees at 7 bases. The CDR3 is made up of 14 amino acids. Germline V gives CDR1 SQVTM, CDR2 ANQGSEA. Trimming at V came to 1 base and at J to 2 bases, leaving 2 bases not matched to a gene. CDR3 coding DNA: TGCAGCGTTGAAGTCCAGGGGGGCAATCAGCCCCAGCATTTT. Amino acids: CSVEVQGGNQPQHF. Drawing the rest from reference TRBV29-1 and TRBJ1-5, the complete variable domain is SAVISQKPSRDICQRGTSLTIQCQVDSQVTMMFWYRQQPGQSLTLIATANQGSEATYESGFVIDKFPISRPNLTFSTLTVSNMSPEDSSIYLCSVEVQGGNQPQHFGDGTRLSIL.

The rearrangement links TRBV18 to TRBJ2-3; maybe TRBD1 (5 bases). CDR1 is KGHSH, CDR2 LQKENI, per germline. Trimming removed 3 bases from V and 3 bases from J, with 13 bases in between. This CDR3 has 15 amino acids. CDR3 protein: CASSPQGLYTDTQYF. As DNA, the CDR3 is TGTGCCAGCTCACCTCAGGGCTTATATACAGATACGCAGTATTTT.

The chain links TRBV15 to TRBJ1-4, with D unresolved. The V end lost 0 bases, the J end lost 3 bases, and 11 bases lay between the germline ends. The germline CDR1 and CDR2 sequences are LNHNV and YYDKDF (reference sequence). The CDR3 spans 16 residues. The CDR3 DNA follows: TGTGCCACCAGCAGAGATCCACGGGTGGCTAATGAAAAACTGTTTTTT. Translating gives CATSRDPRVANEKLFF. The full variable domain, with the rest looked up from reference TRBV15 and TRBJ1-4, is DAMVIQNPRYQVTQFGKPVTLSCSQTLNHNVMYWYQQKSSQAPKLLFHYYDKDFNNEADTPDNFQSRRPNTSFCFLDIRSPGLGDTAMYLCATSRDPRVANEKLFFGSGTQLSVL.

The chain recombines TRBV5-4 with TRBJ1-1; possible D gene TRBD1, 5 bases. The V gene lost 3 bases and the J gene lost 0 bases, with 15 bases spanning the gap. CDR3 length equals 16 residues. Germline CDR1 reads SGHNT; CDR2 reads YYREEE (reference sequence). CDR3 nucleotides: TGTGCCAGCAGCTACGGGACCGTTGGAATGAACACTGAAGCTTTCTTT. Its protein product is CASSYGTVGMNTEAFF.

The chain joins TRBV7-2 to TRBJ1-5; 8 nucleotides agree with TRBD1. The V gene end was trimmed by 3 bases and the J gene end by 2 bases; junction bases not matched to a gene: 6. Germline-derived CDR1 and CDR2 are SGHTA and FQGNSA. CDR3 length equals 16 residues. The CDR3 protein is CASSFSGGFGNQPQHF. The CDR3, as DNA: TGTGCCAGCAGCTTTTCAGGGGGCTTTGGCAATCAGCCCCAGCATTTT.

This chain uses TRBV7-2 with TRBJ2-2, with TRBD2 as a possible D gene (5 bases). The CDR3 is 15 residues long. Deletions cut 6 bases from V and 6 bases from J, with 17 bases between. CDR1 SGHTA and CDR2 FQGNSA come from the germline V gene. CDR3 in amino acids: CASSLWTPLAGELFF. In DNA, the CDR3 is TGTGCCAGCAGTCTCTGGACTCCCCTGGCCGGGGAGCTGTTTTTT.

J is TRBJ1-5 and V is TRBV19; D is perhaps TRBD1 (5 bases). The germline V gene has CDR1 LNHDA and CDR2 SQIVND (reference sequence). There are 15 residues in the CDR3. V gave up 6 bases and J gave up 11 bases, with 23 bases separating them. The CDR3 loop reads CASSMTVKDVQSQHF. The CDR3, as DNA: TGTGCCAGTAGCATGACAGTAAAGGACGTGCAGTCCCAGCATTTT.

The rearrangement links TRBV18 to TRBJ1-2, with a tentative D call TRBD1 (6 bases). CDR1 is KGHSH and CDR2 is LQKENI in the germline V gene. V shed 2 bases and J shed 8 bases, with 18 bases lying between them. The CDR3 sequence is 15 residues long. CDR3 protein: CASSPARTELTGYTF. Here the CDR3 DNA reads TGTGCCAGCTCACCAGCCCGGACAGAACTGACCGGCTACACCTTC.